A selection of T cell receptor beta chains follows, all from one sample in a study of beta chain features in type 1 diabetes. TCRdb's copy holds only in-frame clones and misses some; the assay was immunoSEQ multiplex PCR. The data contain some 330,000 clones, approximately 12% of them seen just once; the ten biggest clones take up around 0.01%. The specimen sequenced was naive CD4+ T cells from blood. Receptor source: a young woman with type 1 diabetes. CDR3s include the opening cysteine and the closing phenylalanine or tryptophan. Each record gives: CDR3 length, clone size, V gene, D gene, J gene, CDR3 DNA, CDR3 protein. D genes are given only for firm matches. Not all rows give a size; the values are once, few, many and, for expanded clones, a class.

length: 14; size: few; V: TRBV7-9; D: .; J: TRBJ1-1; DNA: TGTGCCAGCAGCTCACGGCCCATAGCCACTGAAGCTTTCTTT; CDR3: CASSSRPIATEAFF
length: 14; size: .; V: TRBV7-2; D: TRBD1; J: TRBJ2-7; DNA: TGTGCCAGCAGCCAAGGGGGCTCCTCCTACGAGCAGTACTTC; CDR3: CASSQGGSSYEQYF
length: 17; size: .; V: TRBV4-3; D: TRBD2; J: TRBJ2-1; DNA: TGCGCCAGCAGCCACCCCGGGACTAGCGGGGAATACAATGAGCAGTTCTTC; CDR3: CASSHPGTSGEYNEQFF
length: 18; size: few; V: TRBV19; D: .; J: TRBJ2-7; DNA: TGTGCCAGCTCCTTATCTGTGCCAGCCCTTGGGACACCATACGAGCAGTACTTC; CDR3: CASSLSVPALGTPYEQYF
length: 16; size: .; V: TRBV18; D: .; J: TRBJ1-4; DNA: TGTGCCAGCTCACCGACAAGGGGCAAGGCTAATGAAAAACTGTTTTTT; CDR3: CASSPTRGKANEKLFF
length: 18; size: .; V: TRBV5-1; D: TRBD2; J: TRBJ2-3; DNA: TGCGCCAGCAGCTCCCAGAGCTCTAGCGGGCAAAGCACAGATACGCAGTATTTT; CDR3: CASSSQSSSGQSTDTQYF
length: 15; size: few; V: TRBV10-3; D: .; J: TRBJ2-7; DNA: TGTGCCACGAACCCTTGGGACGCCACGGAGGGAGAGCAGTACTTC; CDR3: CATNPWDATEGEQYF
length: 17; size: .; V: TRBV7-2; D: TRBD2; J: TRBJ2-5; DNA: TGTGCCAGCAGCGCCAGACTAGCGGGCCTACTACAAGAGACCCAGTACTTC; CDR3: CASSARLAGLLQETQYF
length: 13; size: few; V: TRBV7-2; D: .; J: TRBJ2-3; DNA: TGTGCCAGCAGGCGGTCGGGGAGGAATACGCAGTATTTT; CDR3: CASRRSGRNTQYF
length: 17; size: few; V: TRBV15; D: TRBD1; J: TRBJ2-6; DNA: TGTGCCACCAGCAGAGTAGGACAGGGGGCTGGGGCCAACGTCCTGACTTTC; CDR3: CATSRVGQGAGANVLTF
length: 19; size: few; V: TRBV9; D: TRBD2; J: TRBJ2-1; DNA: TGTGCCAGCAGCGTAAACCCGGGGGCTAGCGGGAGTATCTACAATGAGCAGTTCTTC; CDR3: CASSVNPGASGSIYNEQFF
length: 15; size: .; V: TRBV30; D: TRBD2; J: TRBJ2-4; DNA: TGTGCCTGGAGTGTACTGGGCGGGAGGGGGGACATTCAGTACTTC; CDR3: CAWSVLGGRGDIQYF
length: 15; size: .; V: TRBV9; D: TRBD2; J: TRBJ2-1; DNA: TGTGCCAGCAGCGTAACTAGCGGGAGTCACAATGAGCAGTTCTTC; CDR3: CASSVTSGSHNEQFF
length: 14; size: .; V: TRBV5-1; D: TRBD1; J: TRBJ2-7; DNA: TGCGCCAGCAGTCCGACAGGGGCCGACTACGAGCAGTACTTC; CDR3: CASSPTGADYEQYF
length: 15; size: few; V: TRBV28; D: TRBD2; J: TRBJ2-7; DNA: TGTGCCAGCAGTTTAGGTGCAGCGGGGGACTACGAGCAGTACTTC; CDR3: CASSLGAAGDYEQYF
length: 14; size: few; V: TRBV6-1; D: TRBD2; J: TRBJ2-5; DNA: TGTGCCAGCAACCCTAGCGGGGGAAGGGAGACCCAGTACTTC; CDR3: CASNPSGGRETQYF
length: 14; size: few; V: TRBV2; D: .; J: TRBJ1-1; DNA: TGTGCCAGCAGTGAAGTTGGAGGGAACACTGAAGCTTTCTTT; CDR3: CASSEVGGNTEAFF
length: 12; size: .; V: TRBV10-3; D: TRBD2; J: TRBJ2-2; DNA: TGTGCCACCCGGACTAGTAGCGGGGAGCTGTTTTTT; CDR3: CATRTSSGELFF
length: 14; size: .; V: TRBV7-7; D: TRBD2; J: TRBJ2-1; DNA: TGTGCTAGCAGCTTAGCGGGAGGGGGCAATGAGCAGTTCTTC; CDR3: CASSLAGGGNEQFF
length: 15; size: .; V: TRBV6-5; D: TRBD1; J: TRBJ1-4; DNA: TGTGCCAGCAGTTCTCGGACAGGAACTAATGAAAAACTGTTTTTT; CDR3: CASSSRTGTNEKLFF
length: 15; size: few; V: TRBV30; D: TRBD2; J: TRBJ2-3; DNA: TGTGCCTGGAGTTTCGCCAGCGGGATTCCAGATACGCAGTATTTT; CDR3: CAWSFASGIPDTQYF
length: 15; size: few; V: TRBV4-3; D: .; J: TRBJ2-7; DNA: TGCGCCAGCAGCCAAGAGCTCACACGATCCTACGAGCAGTACTTC; CDR3: CASSQELTRSYEQYF
length: 18; size: few; V: TRBV7-9; D: TRBD1; J: TRBJ2-5; DNA: TGTGCCAGCAGACCATCCGGGGACAGCGCTCATAGGCAAGAGACCCAGTACTTC; CDR3: CASRPSGDSAHRQETQYF
length: 15; size: few; V: TRBV28; D: .; J: TRBJ1-1; DNA: TGTGCCAGCATCACCGTGTACGTCGGGAACACTGAAGCTTTCTTT; CDR3: CASITVYVGNTEAFF
length: 15; size: .; V: TRBV18; D: TRBD2; J: TRBJ2-3; DNA: TGTGCCAGCTCACCTGGAGCGGGAAACCGAGATACGCAGTATTTT; CDR3: CASSPGAGNRDTQYF
length: 13; size: few; V: TRBV9; D: .; J: TRBJ2-5; DNA: TGTGCCAGCAGCGTAGCTTCCCAAGAGACCCAGTACTTC; CDR3: CASSVASQETQYF
length: 14; size: few; V: TRBV18; D: .; J: TRBJ1-5; DNA: TGTGCCAGCTCACCGGGGGGGTCCGGTCAGCCCCAGCATTTT; CDR3: CASSPGGSGQPQHF
length: 11; size: .; V: TRBV20-1; D: .; J: TRBJ2-7; DNA: TGCAGTGCCGGGGGAGTCTACGAGCAGTACTTC; CDR3: CSAGGVYEQYF
length: 17; size: few; V: TRBV10-3; D: .; J: TRBJ2-5; DNA: TGTGCCATCAGTGAGTCTGGAGTAGCGGAGACTCAAGAGACCCAGTACTTC; CDR3: CAISESGVAETQETQYF
length: 11; size: .; V: TRBV18; D: .; J: TRBJ2-5; DNA: TGTGCCAGCTCATCAGAAGAGACCCAGTACTTC; CDR3: CASSSEETQYF
length: 14; size: .; V: TRBV9; D: .; J: TRBJ2-5; DNA: TGTGCCAGCAGCGTAGGGGGCCATGGAGAGACCCAGTACTTC; CDR3: CASSVGGHGETQYF
length: 15; size: few; V: TRBV21-1; D: .; J: TRBJ1-5; DNA: TGTGCCAGCAGCAAGGGGACAGGGGGCAATCAGCCCCAGCATTTT; CDR3: CASSKGTGGNQPQHF
length: 13; size: .; V: TRBV11-3; D: TRBD2; J: TRBJ2-1; DNA: TGTGCCAGCAGCCCCCGACTAGCGGGGCAGCAGTTCTTC; CDR3: CASSPRLAGQQFF
length: 13; size: few; V: TRBV7-2; D: .; J: TRBJ2-1; DNA: TGTGCCAGCAGCTTCTCTAGCGACCCTCGGCAGTTCTTC; CDR3: CASSFSSDPRQFF
length: 17; size: .; V: TRBV11-3; D: TRBD1; J: TRBJ2-3; DNA: TGTGCCAGCAGCTTTCCGGGGGCAGGGGGCCGCGGAGATACGCAGTATTTT; CDR3: CASSFPGAGGRGDTQYF
length: 16; size: .; V: TRBV11-1; D: TRBD1; J: TRBJ2-3; DNA: TGTGCCAGCAGCCTACGAGGACAGGCAAGGACAGATACGCAGTATTTT; CDR3: CASSLRGQARTDTQYF
length: 13; size: .; V: TRBV29-1; D: .; J: TRBJ2-1; DNA: TGCAGCGTCCTCAGGGGACGGATCGGAGAGCAGTTCTTC; CDR3: CSVLRGRIGEQFF